This TCR beta chain was observed in a study of CD8 T cells in ankylosing spondylitis. Study-wide results and limits: As reported, disease-linked clones showed significant enrichment in matched ankylosing spondylitis synovial fluid.

Trimming removed 3 bases from V and 10 bases from J, with 13 bases in between. CDR3 length: 14 residues. This clonotype has a handful of counts. The antigen remains undetermined. Generation of TCR beta libraries employed quantitative 5'-RACE incorporating molecular barcodes. TCRdb itself ran the 5' RACE reads through MiXCR, one entry per CDR3 protein. The sample consists of 25,000 to 35,000 distinct CDR3 sequences, approximately 15% of them appearing once. The rearrangement uses TRBV12-3 or TRBV12-4 and TRBJ1-6, with D perhaps TRBD1 (6 bases). The clonotype comes from a male donor with ankylosing spondylitis or in good health (not recorded which). Sequencing used blood. CDR3 amino acids: CASSLGAGQSPLHF. In DNA, the CDR3 is TGTGCCAGCAGTTTGGGGGCAGGTCAATCACCCCTCCACTTT.